A single sample gave rise to the 32 T cell receptor beta chains below, sequenced in a study of CD8+ T cells in alopecia areata. Sequencing templates came from extracted RNA that was reverse transcribed into cDNA. Measured with immunoSEQ multiplex PCR; TCRdb has only the in-frame clones, and not every one. Of around 36,000 clones listed, 45% to 65% were seen once; the top ten hold around 1.8%. CD25+CD127- cells were obtained by sorting CD4+ cells, for roughly five patients. The specimen sequenced was CD4+ Tregs sorted from blood. These TCRs come from a human donor with alopecia areata.

The chain uses TRBV5-1 and TRBJ1-2; 10 bases align to TRBD1. Germline V gene lookup returns CDR1 SGHRS and CDR2 YFSETQ. This CDR3 region has 15 residues. The V gene end was trimmed by 4 bases and the J gene end by 4 bases; junction bases not matched to a gene: 7. The CDR3 loop is CASSPVTGGGYGYTF. DNA for the CDR3: TGCGCCAGCAGCCCGGTGACAGGGGGCGGCTATGGCTACACCTTC.

V is TRBV30 and J is TRBJ1-2; no clear D. Germline V gene lookup returns CDR1 GTSNPN and CDR2 SVGIG (reference sequence). The V and J ends lost 2 bases and 2 bases respectively, with 9 bases between them. There are 13 residues in the CDR3. This CDR3 is CAWSYGENYGYTF. CDR3 bases: TGTGCCTGGAGTTACGGGGAGAACTATGGCTACACCTTC. The complete variable domain, with remaining parts taken from reference TRBV30 and TRBJ1-2, reads SQTIHQWPATLVQPVGSPLSLECTVEGTSNPNLYWYRQAAGRGLQLLFYSVGIGQISSEVPQNLSASRPQDRQFILSSKKLLLSDSGFYLCAWSYGENYGYTFGSGTRLTVV.

V is TRBV5-1 and J is TRBJ2-1, with 8 bases matching TRBD1. This CDR3 has 18 amino acids. Unmatched junction bases numbered 16, after V lost 0 bases and J lost 8 bases. Germline loops: CDR1 SGHRS, CDR2 YFSETQ. The CDR3 protein is CASSLGIMTWTGNDEQFF. The CDR3 DNA reads TGCGCCAGCAGCTTGGGAATTATGACGTGGACAGGGAACGATGAGCAGTTCTTC.

This clone was counted only a few times. The gene calls are TRBV9 and TRBJ2-5; no clear D. CDR3 length: 15 residues. Germline V gene sequence: CDR1 SGDLS, CDR2 YYNGEE. V was pared by 2 bases and J by 4 bases, with 15 bases between. CDR3: CASSVVDTPGETQYF. The CDR3 coding sequence is TGTGCCAGCAGCGTCGTAGACACCCCGGGAGAGACCCAGTACTTC.

This clone occurred a few times. This chain joins TRBV5-6 and TRBJ1-5; TRBD1 aligns across 8 bases. The J segment lost 7 bases and the V segment lost 3 bases, leaving 6 bases of the junction unmatched. Germline CDR1 is SGHDT and CDR2 is YYEEEE. CDR3 length: 14 amino acids. Here the CDR3 reads CASSSRGLGQPQHF. The CDR3 nucleotides read TGTGCCAGCAGCTCCAGGGGGCTAGGCCAGCCCCAGCATTTT.

This clone was seen only a few times. V gene TRBV29-1 combines with J gene TRBJ2-2; no clear D gene. The V and J ends lost 7 bases and 3 bases respectively, with 9 bases between them. CDR1 is SQVTM, CDR2 ANQGSEA, per germline. The CDR3 is 12 residues long. The CDR3 region has the DNA TGCAGCGCCGGTCGGTACACCGGGGAGCTGTTTTTT. Protein: CSAGRYTGELFF.

V usage is TRBV18 and J usage is TRBJ2-7, with D uncertain. CDR3 length: 11 amino acids. Germline V gives CDR1 KGHSH, CDR2 LQKENI. The V and J ends lost 6 bases and 3 bases respectively, with 6 bases between them. CDR3 sequence (DNA): TGTGCCAGCTCCGAAGGCTACGAGCAGTACTTC. This gives the protein CASSEGYEQYF.

The chain has TRBV2 and TRBJ2-1; 7 positions agree with TRBD1. The V gene end was trimmed by 4 bases and the J gene end by 3 bases; junction bases not matched to a gene: 21. The CDR3 consists of 20 residues. The germline V gene encodes CDR1 SNHLY and CDR2 FYNNEI. CDR3 residues: CASSGPDRQGSQTDYNEQFF. CDR3 bases: TGTGCCAGCAGTGGTCCGGACCGACAGGGCTCCCAAACTGACTACAATGAGCAGTTCTTC. The full variable domain, completed using reference TRBV2 and TRBJ2-1, is EPEVTQTPSHQVTQMGQEVILRCVPISNHLYFYWYRQILGQKVEFLVSFYNNEISEKSEIFDDQFSVERPDGSNFTLKIRSTKLEDSAMYFCASSGPDRQGSQTDYNEQFFGPGTRLTVL.

The rearrangement uses TRBV6-6 and TRBJ2-3; D is undetermined. Germline V lookup: CDR1 MNHNY, CDR2 SVGAGI (reference sequence). The CDR3 length is 16 residues. Trimming removed 0 bases at V and 7 bases at J, with 17 bases between. CDR3: CASSYSIGDLTYTQYF. The CDR3 DNA sequence: TGTGCCAGCAGTTACTCGATAGGAGACCTAACCTATACGCAGTATTTT.

This chain uses TRBV11-3 with TRBJ2-2, with 7 bases fitting TRBD1. V shed 5 bases and J 0 bases; nucleotides not matched to a gene: 6. The CDR3 extends over 16 amino acids. The germline V gene encodes CDR1 SGHNT and CDR2 YENEEA. CDR3 sequence (DNA): TGTGCCAGCAGCCGAAGACAGGGACCGAACACCGGGGAGCTGTTTTTT. Protein: CASSRRQGPNTGELFF.

This chain joins TRBV5-1 and TRBJ1-1; D ambiguous. The germline V and J ends were trimmed by 0 bases and 4 bases, with 7 bases remaining between them. Germline V gene sequence: CDR1 SGHRS, CDR2 YFSETQ. This CDR3 has 13 residues. The CDR3 DNA reads TGCGCCAGCAGCTTGGGGCGTGCCACTGAAGCTTTCTTT. Translating gives CASSLGRATEAFF.

The CDR3 coding sequence is TGTGCCAGCATAAAATGGACTAGCGGGAGGGCCTCCTACAATGAGCAGTTCTTC. Its translation is CASIKWTSGRASYNEQFF. The chain links TRBV28 to TRBJ2-1, with 15 positions matching TRBD2. With V trimmed by 7 bases and J by 0 bases, 7 bases remained unmatched. The CDR3 spans 18 residues. Germline V lookup: CDR1 MDHEN, CDR2 SYDVKM.

V and J are TRBV5-1 and TRBJ2-3; D may be TRBD1 (6 bases). The CDR3 has 14 residues. V shed 5 bases and J shed 4 bases, with 14 bases lying between them. The germline V gene encodes CDR1 SGHRS and CDR2 YFSETQ. The CDR3 loop reads CASSGTGPADTQYF. CDR3 nucleotide sequence: TGCGCCAGCAGTGGAACAGGGCCCGCAGATACGCAGTATTTT.

This clone was found a few times. This chain links TRBV5-1 with TRBJ2-3; D call uncertain. The CDR3 spans 15 residues. Trimming took 0 bases from V and 0 from J, leaving 8 bases between them. Germline V CDR1 and CDR2: SGHRS, YFSETQ. This CDR3 reads CASSLELPSTDTQYF. Here the CDR3 DNA reads TGCGCCAGCAGCTTGGAACTACCGAGCACAGATACGCAGTATTTT.

This CDR3 reads CASSQERGLAGPDTQYF. As DNA, the CDR3 is TGCGCCAGCAGCCAAGAGAGGGGACTAGCGGGACCAGATACGCAGTATTTT. This rearrangement joins TRBV4-3 to TRBJ2-3; TRBD2 matches at 13 bases. Germline loops: CDR1 LGHNA, CDR2 YSLEER. The CDR3 consists of 17 residues. V shed 0 bases, J shed 4 bases, and the junction held 4 bases outside the gene matches.

Comment on this clone: This sample includes further DNA sequences coding for the same CDR3. V is TRBV7-2 and J is TRBJ2-7; D is undetermined. The V end was cut by 4 bases, the J end by 1 base, with 5 bases between. Germline CDR1 reads SGHTA; CDR2 reads FQGNSA. This CDR3 region has 12 residues. The CDR3 coding sequence is TGTGCCAGCAGCTCGCCATCCTACGAGCAGTACTTC. Amino acid sequence: CASSSPSYEQYF.

The chain carries TRBV7-2 and TRBJ1-1; perhaps TRBD1 as D (5 bases). Germline values: CDR1 SGHTA, CDR2 FQGNSA. V was trimmed by 1 base and J by 11 bases, leaving 11 bases between them. The CDR3 sequence is 12 residues long. The CDR3 nucleotides are TGTGCCAGCAGCTTAGAACGGGGGAACGCTTTCTTT. Translation: CASSLERGNAFF.

The chain links TRBV5-1 to TRBJ2-1; TRBD1 agrees at 8 bases. Looked up from germline, CDR1 is SGHRS and CDR2 is YFSETQ. V lost 4 bases, J lost 7 bases, and 4 bases stayed unmatched. CDR3 length: 13 amino acids. The CDR3 sequence: CASSTRQGNEQFF. The DNA for the CDR3 is TGCGCCAGCAGCACCCGACAGGGGAATGAGCAGTTCTTC.

The V call is TRBV5-1, the J call TRBJ2-5, with D maybe TRBD2 (5 bases). The V gene lost 4 bases and the J gene lost 1 base, with 17 bases spanning the gap. CDR1 and CDR2 from the germline V gene are SGHRS and YFSETQ. CDR3 length: 16 amino acids. The CDR3 DNA sequence: TGCGCCAGCAGCCCGGGTGGGCCGGGAATCCAAGAGACCCAGTACTTC. It yields the protein CASSPGGPGIQETQYF. Complete variable domain (other parts from reference TRBV5-1 and TRBJ2-5): KAGVTQTPRYLIKTRGQQVTLSCSPISGHRSVSWYQQTPGQGLQFLFEYFSETQRNKGNFPGRFSGRQFSNSRSEMNVSTLELGDSALYLCASSPGGPGIQETQYFGPGTRLLVL.

This clone has only a few counts. The gene calls are TRBV13 and TRBJ2-7; 11 bases line up with TRBD2. Per germline, CDR1 PRHDT and CDR2 FYEKMQ (reference sequence). The CDR3 is made up of 16 amino acids. With V trimmed by 5 bases and J by 3 bases, 9 bases remained unmatched. In DNA, the CDR3 is TGTGCCAGCAGCCCTCCACGCCTAGCGGGGGGCTACGAGCAGTACTTC. Its protein product is CASSPPRLAGGYEQYF.

The chain combines TRBV19 with TRBJ1-2; the D gene is possibly TRBD1 (6 bases). CDR1 is LNHDA, CDR2 SQIVND, per germline (reference sequence). This CDR3 spans 12 amino acids. The V end lost 11 bases, the J end lost 3 bases, and 13 bases lay between the germline ends. CDR3 sequence reads: CASRQDHYGYTF. The CDR3 DNA sequence: TGTGCCTCTCGACAGGACCACTATGGCTACACCTTC.

This clone turned up a few times. The V and J genes are TRBV5-1 and TRBJ2-2; TRBD1 aligns across 7 bases. Germline CDR1 and CDR2: SGHRS and YFSETQ. J gave up 7 bases and V 2 bases, and 5 bases lay outside the gene matches. This CDR3 spans 14 amino acids. The CDR3 reads CASSLDREGGELFF. The CDR3 DNA is TGCGCCAGCAGCTTAGACAGGGAAGGCGGGGAGCTGTTTTTT.

This clone was seen only once. The CDR3 DNA is TGCAGCGTTGCCTCGGACAGAGTTAGAGCTTTCTTT. Amino acid sequence: CSVASDRVRAFF. This chain joins TRBV29-1 and TRBJ1-1, with D possibly being TRBD1 (6 bases). CDR1 is SQVTM and CDR2 is ANQGSEA in the germline V gene. V was shortened by 4 bases and J by 10 bases, with 16 bases between the two germline ends. The CDR3 consists of 12 residues.

The chain has TRBV5-1 and TRBJ1-4; the D is unclear. CDR1 SGHRS and CDR2 YFSETQ come from the germline V gene. The CDR3 sequence is 12 residues long. V was trimmed by 5 bases and J by 8 bases, leaving 10 bases between them. CDR3 coding DNA: TGCGCCAGCAGACGGAACATGGAAAAACTGTTTTTT. It translates to CASRRNMEKLFF.

This chain links TRBV7-6 with TRBJ2-7; 8 nucleotides align to TRBD2. Germline CDR1 reads SGHVS; CDR2 reads FNYEAQ. Germline trimming cut 5 bases from V and 6 bases from J; bases unmatched to any gene: 9. The CDR3 consists of 14 residues. CDR3 region: CASSLGSGNSEQYF. The CDR3 DNA is TGTGCCAGCAGCCTTGGTAGCGGGAATTCCGAGCAGTACTTC.

This clone was seen only a few times. A read error may produce the germline difference seen at one junction end. This chain links TRBV6-1 with TRBJ2-5; 13 bases map to TRBD2. This CDR3 region has 16 residues. In germline, CDR1 is MNHNS, CDR2 SASEGT. In nucleotides, the CDR3 is TGTGCCAGCAGTGAAGTTCCGCTGGGACTAGCGGGGACCGGTCACTTC. This sequence encodes CASSEVPLGLAGTGHF.

The chain carries TRBV20-1 and TRBJ1-2; D is unresolved. Germline V gene data show CDR1 as DFQATT and CDR2 as SNEGSKA (reference sequence). V lost 6 bases and J 5 bases, leaving 10 bases between the germline ends. This CDR3 region has 11 residues. The CDR3 protein is CSAGGPYGYTF. The DNA for the CDR3 is TGCAGTGCCGGAGGACCGTATGGCTACACCTTC.

This chain joins TRBV19 and TRBJ2-1; TRBD1 might be the D (5 bases). The V gene lost 1 base and the J gene lost 9 bases, with 19 bases spanning the gap. The CDR3 has 16 amino acids. The germline V gene has CDR1 LNHDA and CDR2 SQIVND (reference sequence). For the CDR3, the DNA is TGTGCCAGTAGTATAGGGGCCGGGCAGGGCCGAACTGAGCAGTTCTTC. It codes for CASSIGAGQGRTEQFF.

The chain is built from TRBV7-9 and TRBJ2-3; D remains unclear. The CDR3 totals 16 residues. Germline V lookup: CDR1 SEHNR, CDR2 FQNEAQ (reference sequence). Trimming stripped 3 bases from V and 0 bases from J, with 13 bases between. CDR3 region: CASSFVTTASTDTQYF. Written as DNA, the CDR3 is TGTGCCAGCAGCTTCGTCACAACAGCTAGCACAGATACGCAGTATTTT.

This clone was seen only a few times. This chain links TRBV29-1 with TRBJ1-3; D is undetermined. Germline loops: CDR1 SQVTM, CDR2 ANQGSEA. CDR3 length: 13 residues. Deletions cut 7 bases from V and 2 bases from J, with 12 bases between. CDR3 DNA sequence: TGCAGCGGTCTCCGGGCCGCTGGAAACACCATATATTTT. This gives the protein CSGLRAAGNTIYF.

This clone was counted between two and nine times. This chain uses TRBV4-3 with TRBJ2-5, with 7 bases fitting TRBD2. The CDR3 extends over 16 amino acids. The germline gives CDR1 LGHNA, CDR2 YSLEER. Trimming cost V 0 bases and J 4 bases; bases outside gene matches: 8. CDR3 sequence (DNA): TGCGCCAGCAGCCAAGAAGTGGCGGGAGTGAGAGAGACCCAGTACTTC. Its translation is CASSQEVAGVRETQYF.

This rearrangement joins TRBV2 to TRBJ2-6; TRBD2 might be the D (6 bases). The CDR3 length is 18 residues. Germline CDR1 reads SNHLY; CDR2 reads FYNNEI. V dropped 7 bases and J dropped 2 bases, with 21 bases sitting between them. The CDR3 DNA follows: TGTGCCAGCAAGAAGGGGTCTAGCGAGTGGGCTGGGGCCAACGTCCTGACTTTC. Translation: CASKKGSSEWAGANVLTF.